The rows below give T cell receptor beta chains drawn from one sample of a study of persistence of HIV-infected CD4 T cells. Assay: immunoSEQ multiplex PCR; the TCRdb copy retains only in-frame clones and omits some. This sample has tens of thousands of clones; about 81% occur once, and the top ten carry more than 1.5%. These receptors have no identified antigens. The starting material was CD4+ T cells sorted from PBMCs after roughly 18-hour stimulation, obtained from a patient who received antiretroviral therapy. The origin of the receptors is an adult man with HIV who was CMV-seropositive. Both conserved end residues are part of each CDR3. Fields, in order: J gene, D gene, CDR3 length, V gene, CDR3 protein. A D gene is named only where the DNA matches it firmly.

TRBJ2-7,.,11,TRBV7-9,CASSLEYEQYF
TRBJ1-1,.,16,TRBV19,CASSMGLRTSAAEAFF
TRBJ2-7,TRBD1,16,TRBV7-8,CASSLASWRTGDEQYF
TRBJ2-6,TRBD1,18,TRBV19,CASIRTGGSIDGANVLTF
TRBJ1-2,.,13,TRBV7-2,CASSLGLDYGYTF
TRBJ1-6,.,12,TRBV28,CASSQDRSPLHF
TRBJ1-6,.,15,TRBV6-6,CASSYSVLNSSPLHF
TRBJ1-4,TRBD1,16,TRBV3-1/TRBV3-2,CASSSRTGGSNEKLFF
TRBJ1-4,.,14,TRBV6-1,CASSEGVGNEKLFF
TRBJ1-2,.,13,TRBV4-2,CASSQEQVLGYTF
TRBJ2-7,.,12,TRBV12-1,CAIDRGLHEQYF
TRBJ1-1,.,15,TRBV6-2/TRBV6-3,CASSYPDRRKAEAFF
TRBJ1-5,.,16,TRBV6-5,CASSSPDGGGNQPQHF
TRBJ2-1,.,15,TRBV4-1,CASSQVVGSGNEQFF
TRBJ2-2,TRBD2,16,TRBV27,CASSLWASGEVGELFF
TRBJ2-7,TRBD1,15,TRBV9,CASSPGTGATYEQYF
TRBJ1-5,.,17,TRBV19,CASTSRAAWAPNQPQHF
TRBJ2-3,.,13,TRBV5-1,CASAGQTRDTQYF
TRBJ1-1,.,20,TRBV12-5,CASGFWRYDRGVLQNTEAFF
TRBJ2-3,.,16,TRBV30,CAWSVTAGARTDTQYF
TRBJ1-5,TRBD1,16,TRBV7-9,CASSSTSQGGNQPQHF
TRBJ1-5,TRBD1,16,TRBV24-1,CATSDRTGGLGQPQHF
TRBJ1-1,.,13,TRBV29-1,CSVAHREGAEAFF
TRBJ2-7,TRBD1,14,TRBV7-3,CASSSGTGEAEQYF
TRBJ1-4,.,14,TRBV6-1,CASSDRQINEKLFF
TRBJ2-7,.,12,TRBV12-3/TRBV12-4,CASSLVTHEQYF
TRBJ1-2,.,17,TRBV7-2,CASSLGGGRLHNYGYTF
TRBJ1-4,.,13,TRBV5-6,CASSGSLNEKLFF
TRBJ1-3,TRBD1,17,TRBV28,CASTMTGQLNSGNTIYF
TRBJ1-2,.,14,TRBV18,CASSPLKDGPNYTF
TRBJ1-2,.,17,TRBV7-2,CASSPRGLLAPNYGYTF
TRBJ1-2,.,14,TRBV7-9,CASSLAAGSYGYTF
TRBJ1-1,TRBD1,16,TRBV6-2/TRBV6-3,CASSYGTGVKGTEAFF
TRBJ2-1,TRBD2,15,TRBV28,CASRNSGGDYNEQFF
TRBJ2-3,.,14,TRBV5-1,CASSLGQTTDTQYF
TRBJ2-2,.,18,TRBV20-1,CSASNFPRGQGYTGELFF
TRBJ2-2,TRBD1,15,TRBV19,CASSALDRATGELFF
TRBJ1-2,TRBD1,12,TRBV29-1,CSIRLGTDGYTF
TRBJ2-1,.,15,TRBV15,CATSRDRQSYNEQFF
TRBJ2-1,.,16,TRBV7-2,CASSSRSGLLYNEQFF
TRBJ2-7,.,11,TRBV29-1,CSVSLAHEQYF
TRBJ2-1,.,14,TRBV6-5,CASSTLGSYNEQFF
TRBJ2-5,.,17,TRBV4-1,CASSQAPRNRGGQTQYF
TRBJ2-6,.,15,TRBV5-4,CASSLVNSGANVLTF
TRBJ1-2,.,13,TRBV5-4,CASSLWSVAGYTF